A single sample is the source of the 5 T cell receptor beta chains below, sequenced in a study of blood T cell repertoires in COVID-19. Using immunoSEQ multiplex PCR, the repertoire was profiled, and TCRdb retains in-frame clones only, with some absent. This sample has approximately 150,000 clones; about 89% occur once, and the top ten carry approximately 10%. Source material: PBMCs or T cells enriched from blood (not recorded which). Source of these receptors: a man in his 60s who had recovered from COVID-19.

The chain combines TRBV11-2 with TRBJ1-1, with 8 bases lining up with TRBD1. Trimming cost V 2 bases and J 10 bases; bases outside gene matches: 3. The CDR3 loop spans 12 amino acids. CDR1 and CDR2 (germline): SGHAT, FQNNGV. CDR3 amino acids: CASSLTGGGAFF. CDR3 sequence (DNA): TGTGCCAGCAGCTTAACAGGGGGGGGAGCTTTCTTT.

The V gene is TRBV11-2, the J gene TRBJ1-2, with TRBD1 matching 10 bases. Germline CDR1 and CDR2: SGHAT and FQNNGV. Trimming removed 1 base from V and 5 bases from J; junction bases left unmatched: 7. The CDR3 runs to 16 residues. CDR3 loop: CASSLVGTGAYYGYTF. The CDR3 DNA is TGTGCCAGCAGCTTAGTGGGGACAGGGGCTTATTATGGCTACACCTTC.

The chain carries TRBV7-9 and TRBJ2-1, with 9 bases matching TRBD2. CDR1 and CDR2 from the germline V gene are SEHNR and FQNEAQ (reference sequence). The trim removed 5 bases at V and 0 bases at J, leaving 20 bases unmatched. This CDR3 is 21 amino acids long. The CDR3 sequence: CASSTSLALAGGASSYNEQFF. CDR3 sequence (DNA): TGTGCCAGCAGCACGAGCCTGGCCCTGGCGGGAGGGGCAAGCTCCTACAATGAGCAGTTCTTC.

J is TRBJ2-1 and V is TRBV6-5, with 9 nucleotides matching TRBD2. CDR1 is MNHEY and CDR2 is SVGAGI in the germline V gene. This CDR3 region has 14 residues. The V segment lost 6 bases and the J segment 5 bases; nucleotides outside the gene matches: 5. The CDR3 sequence: CASSVAGANNEQFF. The CDR3 DNA sequence: TGTGCCAGCAGCGTAGCGGGGGCTAACAATGAGCAGTTCTTC.

This clone showed up just once. The chain has TRBV27 and TRBJ1-5; 7 bases line up with TRBD1. CDR1 and CDR2 from the germline V gene are MNHEY and SMNVEV (reference sequence). The CDR3 has 15 amino acids. The V and J ends lost 5 bases and 2 bases, in that order; junction bases with no gene match: 6. The CDR3, as DNA: TGTGCCAGCAGTATAAACAGGGGCGGCAATCAGCCCCAGCATTTT. Amino acid sequence: CASSINRGGNQPQHF.